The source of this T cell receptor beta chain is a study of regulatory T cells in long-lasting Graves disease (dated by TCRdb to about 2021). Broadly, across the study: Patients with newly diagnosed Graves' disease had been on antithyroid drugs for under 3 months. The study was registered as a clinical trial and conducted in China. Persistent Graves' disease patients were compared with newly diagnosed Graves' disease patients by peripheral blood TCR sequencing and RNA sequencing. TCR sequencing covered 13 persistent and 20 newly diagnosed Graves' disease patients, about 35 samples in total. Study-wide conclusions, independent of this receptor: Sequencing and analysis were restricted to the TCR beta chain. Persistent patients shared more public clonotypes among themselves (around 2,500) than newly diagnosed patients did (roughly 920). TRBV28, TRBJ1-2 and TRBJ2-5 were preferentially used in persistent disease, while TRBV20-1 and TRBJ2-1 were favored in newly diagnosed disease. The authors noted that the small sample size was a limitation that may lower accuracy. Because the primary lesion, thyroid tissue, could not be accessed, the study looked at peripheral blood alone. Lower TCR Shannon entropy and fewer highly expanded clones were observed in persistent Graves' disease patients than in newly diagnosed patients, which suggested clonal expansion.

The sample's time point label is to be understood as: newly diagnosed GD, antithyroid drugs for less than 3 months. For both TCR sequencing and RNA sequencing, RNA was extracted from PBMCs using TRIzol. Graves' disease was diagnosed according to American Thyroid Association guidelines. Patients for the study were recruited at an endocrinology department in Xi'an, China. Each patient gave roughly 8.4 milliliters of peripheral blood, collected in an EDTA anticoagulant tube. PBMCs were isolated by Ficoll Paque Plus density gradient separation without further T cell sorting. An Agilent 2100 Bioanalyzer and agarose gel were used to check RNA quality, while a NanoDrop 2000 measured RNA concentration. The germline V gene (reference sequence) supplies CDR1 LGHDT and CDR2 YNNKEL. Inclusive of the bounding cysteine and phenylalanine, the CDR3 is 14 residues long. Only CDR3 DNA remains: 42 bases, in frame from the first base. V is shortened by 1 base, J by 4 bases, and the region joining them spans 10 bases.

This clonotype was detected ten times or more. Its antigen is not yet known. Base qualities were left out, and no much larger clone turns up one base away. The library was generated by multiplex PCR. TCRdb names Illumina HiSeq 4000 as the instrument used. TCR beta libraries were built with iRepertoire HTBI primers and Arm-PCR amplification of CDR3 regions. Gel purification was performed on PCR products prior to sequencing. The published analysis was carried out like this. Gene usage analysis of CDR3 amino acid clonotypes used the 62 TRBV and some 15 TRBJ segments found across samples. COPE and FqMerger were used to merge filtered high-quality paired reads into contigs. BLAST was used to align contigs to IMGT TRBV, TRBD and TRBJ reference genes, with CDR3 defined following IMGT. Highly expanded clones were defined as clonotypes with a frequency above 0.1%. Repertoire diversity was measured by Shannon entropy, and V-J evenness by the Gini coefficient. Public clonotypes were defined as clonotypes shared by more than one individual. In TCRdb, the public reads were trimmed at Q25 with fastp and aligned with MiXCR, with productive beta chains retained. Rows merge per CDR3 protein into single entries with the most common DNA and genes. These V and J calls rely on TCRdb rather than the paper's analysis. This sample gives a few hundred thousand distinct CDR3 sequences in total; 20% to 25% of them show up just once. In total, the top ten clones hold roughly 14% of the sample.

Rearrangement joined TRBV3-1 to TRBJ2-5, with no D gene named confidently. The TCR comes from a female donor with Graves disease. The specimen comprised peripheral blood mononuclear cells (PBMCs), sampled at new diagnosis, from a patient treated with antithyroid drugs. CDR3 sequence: CASSQVLRRETQYF. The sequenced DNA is TGTGCCAGCAGCCAAGTGTTAAGACGAGAGACCCAGTACTTC.